This section outlines one TCR beta chain sequence together with its context. The PCR ran on 60 Vbeta and 13 Jbeta primers. Assay used: immunoSEQ multiplex PCR; TCRdb lists only in-frame clones, some missing. This table holds under 170,000 clones, 79% found once. Deletions cut 2 bases from V and 8 bases from J, with 16 bases between. The germline V gene encodes CDR1 GTSNPN and CDR2 SVGIG (reference sequence). This CDR3 is 15 amino acids long. The record originates from a study of cytomegalovirus exposure and HLA in healthy donors. Sequences were obtained from PBMCs. This sequence was found in a man between 45 and 60 years old in good health and CMV-seropositive. The rearrangement links TRBV30 to TRBJ1-6; D not resolved. The CDR3 DNA follows: TGTGCCTGGAGTAATGCGGCCAACCGTCATTCACCCCTCCACTTT. Its protein product is CAWSNAANRHSPLHF.